This TCR beta chain was captured by sequencing in a study of beta chain features in type 1 diabetes. The study's findings and limits: Type 1 diabetes patients had VDJ junctions that carried fewer insertions and more deletions. The similarity of naive, central memory and Treg TCRB repertoires appeared greater among patients than among healthy donors. People with Type 1 diabetes carried modestly yet significantly shorter TCRB CDR3s in all four CD4+ subsets.

Reverse transcription of all isolated RNA meant that expressed TCRB transcripts were sequenced. Clones were read by immunoSEQ multiplex PCR, and TCRdb kept only the in-frame ones, dropping some. Of 100,000 to 150,000 clones in the sample, around 9% were seen once. Concerning this clone itself: The antigen is undetermined.

Sequencing input: central memory CD4+ T cells from blood. The sequence was obtained from a man aged 25-45 years with type 1 diabetes.

In DNA, the CDR3 is TGTGCCAGCAGCCGACAGGGTAGCACTGAAGCTTTCTTT. Amino acids: CASSRQGSTEAFF. The chain couples TRBV27 to TRBJ1-1; 7 bases are a match to TRBD1. The germline gives CDR1 MNHEY, CDR2 SMNVEV (reference sequence). With 6 bases clipped from V and 4 bases from J, the junction kept 5 bases outside the gene matches. The CDR3 has 13 residues.